This T cell receptor (beta chain) was retrieved from a study of blood T cell repertoires in COVID-19. The sample holds a few counts of this clone. Germline CDR1 is KGHDR and CDR2 is SFDVKD. The CDR3 is 15 residues long. Losses at the gene ends were 1 base for V and 7 bases for J; bases not matched to a gene: 4. The repertoire was sequenced with immunoSEQ multiplex PCR; TCRdb's copy has only in-frame clones and lacks some. The data show around 65,000 clones, more than 60% seen once. Sequenced sample: peripheral blood. The sequence came from a man aged 55 to 70 with acute or convalescent COVID-19. The rearrangement uses TRBV24-1 and TRBJ2-1, with 9 nucleotides matching TRBD2. DNA of the CDR3: TGTGCCACCAGTGATTTTGCTAGCGGGGCGAATGAGCAGTTCTTC. It encodes CATSDFASGANEQFF.